This T cell receptor beta chain appears in the sequencing data of a study of CDR3 diversity in severe acne. Germline trimming cut 4 bases from V and 7 bases from J; bases unmatched to any gene: 8. Germline V gives CDR1 DFQATT, CDR2 SNEGSKA (reference sequence). This CDR3 spans 14 amino acids. This clonotype was counted between two and nine times. Each CDR3 protein gets one entry after TCRdb re-called the PCR reads with MiXCR. The sample consists of around 83,000 distinct CDR3 sequences, approximately 54% of them appearing once. This chain links TRBV20-1 with TRBJ2-5; TRBD2 aligns across 11 bases. The origin of this receptor is a male donor with severe acne vulgaris. Sequenced sample: blood. CDR3 in DNA: TGCAGTGCTACCCCACTAGCGGGGGAAGGGACCCAGTACTTC. Its protein is CSATPLAGEGTQYF.